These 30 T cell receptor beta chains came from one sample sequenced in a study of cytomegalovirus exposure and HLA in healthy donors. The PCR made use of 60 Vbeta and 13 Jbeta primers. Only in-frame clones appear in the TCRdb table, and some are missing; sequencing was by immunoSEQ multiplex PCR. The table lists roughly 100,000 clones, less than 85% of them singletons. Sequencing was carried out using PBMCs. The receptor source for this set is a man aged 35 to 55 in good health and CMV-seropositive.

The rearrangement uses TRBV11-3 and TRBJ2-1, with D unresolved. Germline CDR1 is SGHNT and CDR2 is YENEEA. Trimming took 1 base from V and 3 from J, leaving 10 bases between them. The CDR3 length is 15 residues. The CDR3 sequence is CASSLAENSYNEQFF. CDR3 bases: TGTGCCAGCAGCTTAGCGGAAAACAGCTACAATGAGCAGTTCTTC.

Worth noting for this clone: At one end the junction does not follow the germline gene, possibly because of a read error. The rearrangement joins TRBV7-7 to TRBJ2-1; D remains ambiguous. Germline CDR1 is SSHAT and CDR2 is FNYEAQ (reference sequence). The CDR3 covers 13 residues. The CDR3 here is CASSSVQFNEQFF. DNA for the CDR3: TGTGCTAGCAGCTCAGTTCAGTTCAATGAGCAGTTCTTC. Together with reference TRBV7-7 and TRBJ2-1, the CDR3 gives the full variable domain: GAGVSQSPRYKVTKRGQDVTLRCDPISSHATLYWYQQALGQGPEFLTYFNYEAQPDKSGLPSDRFSAERPEGSISTLTIQRTEQRDSAMYRCASSSVQFNEQFFGPGTRLTVL.

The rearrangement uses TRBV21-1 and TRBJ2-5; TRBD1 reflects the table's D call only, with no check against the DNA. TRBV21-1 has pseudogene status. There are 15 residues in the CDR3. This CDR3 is CASSRIAQGWETQYF. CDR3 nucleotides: TGTGCCAGCAGCAGAATCGCCCAGGGGTGGGAGACCCAGTACTTC.

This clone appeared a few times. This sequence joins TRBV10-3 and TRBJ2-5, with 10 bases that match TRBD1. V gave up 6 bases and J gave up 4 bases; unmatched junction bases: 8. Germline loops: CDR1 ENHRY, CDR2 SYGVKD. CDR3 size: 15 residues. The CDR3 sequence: CAIRREDRGGETQYF. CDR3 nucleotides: TGTGCCATCAGGAGGGAGGACAGGGGGGGAGAGACCCAGTACTTC.

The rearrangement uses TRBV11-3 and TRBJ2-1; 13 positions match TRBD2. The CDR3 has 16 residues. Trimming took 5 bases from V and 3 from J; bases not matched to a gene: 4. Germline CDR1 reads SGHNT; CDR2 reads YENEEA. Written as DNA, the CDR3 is TGTGCCAGCAGCCTACTAGCGGGAGGGAACTACAATGAGCAGTTCTTC. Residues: CASSLLAGGNYNEQFF. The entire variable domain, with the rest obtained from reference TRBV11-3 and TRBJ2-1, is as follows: EAGVVQSPRYKIIEKKQPVAFWCNPISGHNTLYWYLQNLGQGPELLIRYENEEAVDDSQLPKDRFSAERLKGVDSTLKIQPAELGDSAVYLCASSLLAGGNYNEQFFGPGTRLTVL.

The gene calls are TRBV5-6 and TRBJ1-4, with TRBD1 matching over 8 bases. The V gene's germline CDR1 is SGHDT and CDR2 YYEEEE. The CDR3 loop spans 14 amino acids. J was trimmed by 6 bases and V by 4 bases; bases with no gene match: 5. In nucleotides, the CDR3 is TGTGCCAGCAGCGACCAGGACAGGGATGAAAAACTGTTTTTT. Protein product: CASSDQDRDEKLFF.

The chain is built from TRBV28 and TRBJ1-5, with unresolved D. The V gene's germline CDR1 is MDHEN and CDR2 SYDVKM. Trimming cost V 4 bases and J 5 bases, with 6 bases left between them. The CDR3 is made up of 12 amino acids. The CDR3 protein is CASSSVYQPQHF. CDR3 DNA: TGTGCCAGCAGTTCCGTTTATCAGCCCCAGCATTTT.

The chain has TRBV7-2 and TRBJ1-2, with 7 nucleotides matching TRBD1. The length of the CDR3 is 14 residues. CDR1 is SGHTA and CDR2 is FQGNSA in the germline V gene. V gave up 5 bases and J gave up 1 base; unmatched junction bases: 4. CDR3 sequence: CASSLGQDNYGYTF. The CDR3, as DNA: TGTGCCAGCAGCCTAGGACAGGATAACTATGGCTACACCTTC.

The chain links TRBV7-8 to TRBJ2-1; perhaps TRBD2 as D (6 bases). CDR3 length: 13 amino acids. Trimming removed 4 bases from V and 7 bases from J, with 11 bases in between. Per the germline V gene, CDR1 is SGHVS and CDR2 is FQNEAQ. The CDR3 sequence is CASSSTSGNEQFF. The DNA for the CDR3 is TGTGCCAGCAGCTCGACTAGTGGGAATGAGCAGTTCTTC.

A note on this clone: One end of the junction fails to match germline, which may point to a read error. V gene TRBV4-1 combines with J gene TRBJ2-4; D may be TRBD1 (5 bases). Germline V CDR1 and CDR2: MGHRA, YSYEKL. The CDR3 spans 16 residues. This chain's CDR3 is CANSQALTGLLNSQYF. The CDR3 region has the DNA TGCGCCAACAGCCAAGCCCTTACAGGTCTACTCAACAGTCAGTACTTC.

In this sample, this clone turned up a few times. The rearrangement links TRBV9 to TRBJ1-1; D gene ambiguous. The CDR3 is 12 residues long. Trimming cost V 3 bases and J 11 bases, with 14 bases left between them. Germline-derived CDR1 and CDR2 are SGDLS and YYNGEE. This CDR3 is CASSGDANGAFF. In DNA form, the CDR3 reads TGTGCCAGCAGCGGAGATGCAAACGGTGCTTTCTTT. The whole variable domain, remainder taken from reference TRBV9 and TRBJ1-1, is DSGVTQTPKHLITATGQRVTLRCSPRSGDLSVYWYQQSLDQGLQFLIQYYNGEERAKGNILERFSAQQFPDLHSELNLSSLELGDSALYFCASSGDANGAFFGQGTRLTVV.

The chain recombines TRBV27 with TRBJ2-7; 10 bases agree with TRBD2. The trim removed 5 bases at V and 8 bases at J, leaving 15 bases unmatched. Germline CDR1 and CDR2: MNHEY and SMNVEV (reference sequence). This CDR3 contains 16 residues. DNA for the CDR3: TGTGCCAGCAGTCCCCCTGGTCTAGCGGGAGAGCGGCAGCAGTACTTC. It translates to CASSPPGLAGERQQYF.

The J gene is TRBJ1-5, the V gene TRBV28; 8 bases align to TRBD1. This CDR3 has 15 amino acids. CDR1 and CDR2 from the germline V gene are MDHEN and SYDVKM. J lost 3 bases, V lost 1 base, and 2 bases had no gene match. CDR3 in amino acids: CASSLLDRANQPQHF. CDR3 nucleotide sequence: TGTGCCAGCAGTTTATTGGACAGGGCCAATCAGCCCCAGCATTTT.

This CDR3 is CASSAYGLAGGRGTQYF. DNA for the CDR3: TGTGCCAGTAGTGCCTACGGACTAGCGGGGGGGCGTGGTACGCAGTATTTT. The chain has TRBV19 and TRBJ2-3, with 15 bases that match TRBD2. Per the germline V gene, CDR1 is LNHDA and CDR2 is SQIVND (reference sequence). The V gene end was trimmed by 5 bases and the J gene end by 8 bases; junction bases not matched to a gene: 11. The CDR3 sequence is 17 residues long.

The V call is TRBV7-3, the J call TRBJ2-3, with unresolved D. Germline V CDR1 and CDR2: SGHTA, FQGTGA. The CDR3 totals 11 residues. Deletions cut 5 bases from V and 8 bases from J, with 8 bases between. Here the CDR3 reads CASSVSGTQYF. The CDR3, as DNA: TGTGCCAGCAGCGTGAGTGGTACGCAGTATTTT.

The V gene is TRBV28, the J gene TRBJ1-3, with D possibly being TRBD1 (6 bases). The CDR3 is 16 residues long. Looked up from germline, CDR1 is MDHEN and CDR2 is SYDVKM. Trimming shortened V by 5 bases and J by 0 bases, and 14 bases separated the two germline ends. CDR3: CASSGIGQSSGNTIYF. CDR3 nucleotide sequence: TGTGCCAGCAGTGGCATTGGACAGAGCTCTGGAAACACCATATATTTT.

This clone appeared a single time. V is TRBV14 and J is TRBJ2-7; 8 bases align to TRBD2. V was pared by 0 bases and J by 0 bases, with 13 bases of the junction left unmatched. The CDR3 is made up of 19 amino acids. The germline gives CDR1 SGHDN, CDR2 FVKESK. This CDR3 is CASSQDSGGRPYSSYEQYF. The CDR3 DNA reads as TGTGCCAGCAGCCAAGATTCAGGCGGGAGGCCCTATAGCTCCTACGAGCAGTACTTC.

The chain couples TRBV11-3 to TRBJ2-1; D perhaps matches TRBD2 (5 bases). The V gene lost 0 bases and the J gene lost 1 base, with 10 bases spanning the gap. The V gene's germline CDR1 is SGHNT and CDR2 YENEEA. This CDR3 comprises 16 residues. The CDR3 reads CASSLEGRLSYNEQFF. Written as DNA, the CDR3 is TGTGCCAGCAGCTTAGAAGGGAGATTGTCCTACAATGAGCAGTTCTTC.

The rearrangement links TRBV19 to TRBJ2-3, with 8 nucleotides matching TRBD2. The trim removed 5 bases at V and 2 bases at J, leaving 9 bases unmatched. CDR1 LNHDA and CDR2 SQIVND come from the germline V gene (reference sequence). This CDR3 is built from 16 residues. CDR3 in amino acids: CASSLSTSAFTDTQYF. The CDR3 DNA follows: TGTGCCAGTAGTCTGTCGACTAGCGCATTCACAGATACGCAGTATTTT.

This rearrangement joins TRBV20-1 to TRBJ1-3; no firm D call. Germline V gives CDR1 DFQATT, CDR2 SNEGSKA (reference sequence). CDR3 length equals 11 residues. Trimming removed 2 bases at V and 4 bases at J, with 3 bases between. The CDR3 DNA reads TGCAGTGCTAGACAGGGAAACACCATATATTTT. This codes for CSARQGNTIYF.

CDR3 DNA sequence: TGTGCCAGTAGTACCACAGGGGGGGACGGGGGGTACGGCTACACCTTC. This sequence encodes CASSTTGGDGGYGYTF. This chain uses TRBV19 with TRBJ1-2; TRBD1 matches 8 bases. Germline CDR1 is LNHDA and CDR2 is SQIVND (reference sequence). Trimming at V came to 4 bases and at J to 8 bases, leaving 15 bases not matched to a gene. CDR3 length equals 16 residues.

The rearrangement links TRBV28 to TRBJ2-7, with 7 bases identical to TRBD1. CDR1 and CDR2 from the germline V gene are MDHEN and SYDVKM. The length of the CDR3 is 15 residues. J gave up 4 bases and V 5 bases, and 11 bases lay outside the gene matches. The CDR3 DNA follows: TGTGCCAGCAGTCCCGGCAGCCAGGGGGTTTACGAGCAGTACTTC. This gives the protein CASSPGSQGVYEQYF.

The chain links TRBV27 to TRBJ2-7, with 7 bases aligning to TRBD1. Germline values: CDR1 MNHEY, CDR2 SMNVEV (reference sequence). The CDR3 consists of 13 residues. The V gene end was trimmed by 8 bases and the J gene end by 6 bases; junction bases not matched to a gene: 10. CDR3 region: CASRDSGLAEQYF. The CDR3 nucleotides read TGTGCCAGCCGGGACAGTGGGCTCGCCGAGCAGTACTTC.

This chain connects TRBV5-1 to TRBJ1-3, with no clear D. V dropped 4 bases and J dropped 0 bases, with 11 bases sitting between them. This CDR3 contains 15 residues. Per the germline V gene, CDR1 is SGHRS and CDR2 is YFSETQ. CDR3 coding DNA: TGCGCCAGCAGCCCAAGGCCTAGCTCTGGAAACACCATATATTTT. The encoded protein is CASSPRPSSGNTIYF.

CDR3 sequence (DNA): TGTGCCAGCACCCGGGGTAGCTCCTACAATGAGCAGTTCTTC. It specifies CASTRGSSYNEQFF. J is TRBJ2-1 and V is TRBV2; possible D gene TRBD2, 5 bases. The CDR3 loop spans 14 amino acids. The germline V gene encodes CDR1 SNHLY and CDR2 FYNNEI. Trimming removed 7 bases from V and 0 bases from J, with 10 bases in between.

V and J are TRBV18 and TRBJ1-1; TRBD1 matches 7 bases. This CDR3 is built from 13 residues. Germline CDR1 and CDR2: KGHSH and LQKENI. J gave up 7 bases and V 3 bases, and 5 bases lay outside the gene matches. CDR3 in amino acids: CASSPYRDSEAFF. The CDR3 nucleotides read TGTGCCAGCTCACCGTACAGGGACAGTGAAGCTTTCTTT.

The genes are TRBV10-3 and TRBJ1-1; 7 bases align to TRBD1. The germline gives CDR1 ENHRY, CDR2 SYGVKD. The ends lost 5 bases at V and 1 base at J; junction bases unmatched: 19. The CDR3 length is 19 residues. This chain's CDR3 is CAISMDRIPRLGRNTEAFF. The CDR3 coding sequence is TGTGCCATCAGTATGGACAGGATCCCGAGACTTGGGAGGAACACTGAAGCTTTCTTT.

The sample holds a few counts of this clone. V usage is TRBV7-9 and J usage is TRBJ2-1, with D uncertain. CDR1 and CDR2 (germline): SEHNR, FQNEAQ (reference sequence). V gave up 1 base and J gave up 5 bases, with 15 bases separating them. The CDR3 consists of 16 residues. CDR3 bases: TGTGCCAGCAGCTTAGATGAGGCCTCGAACAACAATGAGCAGTTCTTC. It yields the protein CASSLDEASNNNEQFF.

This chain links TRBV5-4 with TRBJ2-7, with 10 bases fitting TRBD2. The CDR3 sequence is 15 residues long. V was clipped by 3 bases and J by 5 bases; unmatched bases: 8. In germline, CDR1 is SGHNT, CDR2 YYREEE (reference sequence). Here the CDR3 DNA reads TGTGCCAGCAGCTACTCTAGCGGGAGTATCGACGAGCAGTACTTC. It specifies CASSYSSGSIDEQYF.

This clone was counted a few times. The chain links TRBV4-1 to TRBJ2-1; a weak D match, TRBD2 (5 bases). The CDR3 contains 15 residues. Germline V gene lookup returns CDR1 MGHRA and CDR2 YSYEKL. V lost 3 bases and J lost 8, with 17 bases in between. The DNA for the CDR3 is TGCGCCAGCAGCCAGATTCGATTTCCCGGGGATGAGCAGTTCTTC. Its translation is CASSQIRFPGDEQFF.